Included here is one TCR beta chain sequence, with context. The sample belongs to a study of blood T cell repertoires in COVID-19. Study summary: Sources were T cells, B-cell-depleted T cells, or PBMCs; the material itself was cDNA or gDNA.

Assay: immunoSEQ multiplex PCR; the TCRdb copy retains only in-frame clones and omits some. The data contain roughly 120,000 clones, around 64% of them seen just once; the ten biggest clones take up about 0.84%. The CDR3 extends over 14 amino acids. The germline gives CDR1 MNHNS, CDR2 SASEGT. Trimming at V came to 1 base and at J to 7 bases, leaving 6 bases not matched to a gene. The V call is TRBV6-1, the J call TRBJ1-2; 7 nucleotides agree with TRBD1. This clonotype originated in a human donor with acute or convalescent COVID-19. The donor label of this sample is uncertain. Sequenced sample: peripheral blood. CDR3 loop: CASSEGVQGSGYTF. DNA of the CDR3: TGTGCCAGCAGTGAAGGAGTACAGGGGAGTGGCTACACCTTC.